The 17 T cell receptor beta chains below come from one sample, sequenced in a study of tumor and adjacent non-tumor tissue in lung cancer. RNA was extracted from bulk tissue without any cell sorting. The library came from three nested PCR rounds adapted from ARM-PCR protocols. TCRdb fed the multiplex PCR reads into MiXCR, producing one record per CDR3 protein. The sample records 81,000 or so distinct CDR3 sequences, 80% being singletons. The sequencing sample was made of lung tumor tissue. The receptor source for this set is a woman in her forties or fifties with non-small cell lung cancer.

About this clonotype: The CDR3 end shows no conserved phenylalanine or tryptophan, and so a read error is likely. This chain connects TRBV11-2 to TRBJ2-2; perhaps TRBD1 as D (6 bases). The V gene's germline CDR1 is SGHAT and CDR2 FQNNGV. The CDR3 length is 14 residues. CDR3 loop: CASSKNRDTGELFI. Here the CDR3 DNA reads TGTGCTAGCAGCAAAAACAGGGACACCGGGGAGCTGTTTATT.

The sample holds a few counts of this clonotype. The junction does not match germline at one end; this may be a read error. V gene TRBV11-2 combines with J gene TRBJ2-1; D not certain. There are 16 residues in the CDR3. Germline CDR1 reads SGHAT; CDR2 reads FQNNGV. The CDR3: CTSSLDLGPAVTEQFF. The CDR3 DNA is TGTACCAGCAGCTTAGATCTAGGTCCTGCGGTCACTGAGCAGTTCTTC.

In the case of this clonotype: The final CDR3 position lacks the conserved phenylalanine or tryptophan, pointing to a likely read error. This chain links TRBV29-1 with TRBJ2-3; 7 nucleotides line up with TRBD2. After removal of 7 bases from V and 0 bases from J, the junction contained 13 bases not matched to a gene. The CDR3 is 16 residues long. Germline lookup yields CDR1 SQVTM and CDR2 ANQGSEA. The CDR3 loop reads CSAPGLPAGSTDTQYL. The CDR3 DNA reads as TGCAGCGCTCCGGGACTCCCAGCGGGAAGCACAGATACGCAGTATCTT.

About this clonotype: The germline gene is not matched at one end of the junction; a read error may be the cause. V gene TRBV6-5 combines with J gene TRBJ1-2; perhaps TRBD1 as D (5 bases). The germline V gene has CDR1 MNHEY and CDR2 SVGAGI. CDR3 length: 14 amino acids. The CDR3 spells CTSRRTGAFYGYTF. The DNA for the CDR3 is TGTACCAGCAGGAGAACTGGGGCATTCTATGGCTACACCTTC.

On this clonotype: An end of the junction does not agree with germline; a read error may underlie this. This CDR3 is CASSQGPSTDTQYF. In nucleotides, the CDR3 is TGCGCCAGCAGCCAGGGACCTTCCACAGACACGCAGTATTTT. This chain joins TRBV4-3 and TRBJ2-3; D could derive from TRBD1 or TRBD2 (5 bases each). Germline V CDR1 and CDR2: LGHNA, YSLEER. This CDR3 has 14 residues.

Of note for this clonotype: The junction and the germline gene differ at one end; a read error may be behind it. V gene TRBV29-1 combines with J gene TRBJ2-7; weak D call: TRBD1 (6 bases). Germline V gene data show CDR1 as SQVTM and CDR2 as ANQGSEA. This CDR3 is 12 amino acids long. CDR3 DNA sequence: TGCAGCGCTGGACAGACGCCCTACGAGGAGTACTTC. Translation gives CSAGQTPYEEYF.

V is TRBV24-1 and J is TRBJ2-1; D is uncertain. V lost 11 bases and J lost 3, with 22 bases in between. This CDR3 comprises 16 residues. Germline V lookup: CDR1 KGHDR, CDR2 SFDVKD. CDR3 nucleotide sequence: TGTGCCATAAGTAAGGCCAGCAGCAGATTCTACAATGAGCAGTTCTTC. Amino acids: CAISKASSRFYNEQFF.

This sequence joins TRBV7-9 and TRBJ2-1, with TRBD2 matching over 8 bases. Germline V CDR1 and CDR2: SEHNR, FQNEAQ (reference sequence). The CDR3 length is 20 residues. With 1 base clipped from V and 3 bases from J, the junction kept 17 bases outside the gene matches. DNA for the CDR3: TGTGCCAGCAGCTTAGGGTTAGCGGGAATCCTCGGGGGATTCTACAATGAGCAGTTCTTC. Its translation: CASSLGLAGILGGFYNEQFF. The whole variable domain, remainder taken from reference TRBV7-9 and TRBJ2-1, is DTGVSQNPRHKITKRGQNVTFRCDPISEHNRLYWYRQTLGQGPEFLTYFQNEAQLEKSRLLSDRFSAERPKGSFSTLEIQRTEQGDSAMYLCASSLGLAGILGGFYNEQFFGPGTRLTVL.

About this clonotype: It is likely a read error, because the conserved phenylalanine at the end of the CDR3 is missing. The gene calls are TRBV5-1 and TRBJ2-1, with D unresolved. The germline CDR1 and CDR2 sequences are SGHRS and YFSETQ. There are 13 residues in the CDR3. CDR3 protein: CTSSLEPYNEQFS. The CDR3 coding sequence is TGCACCAGCAGCTTGGAACCCTACAATGAGCAGTTCTCC.

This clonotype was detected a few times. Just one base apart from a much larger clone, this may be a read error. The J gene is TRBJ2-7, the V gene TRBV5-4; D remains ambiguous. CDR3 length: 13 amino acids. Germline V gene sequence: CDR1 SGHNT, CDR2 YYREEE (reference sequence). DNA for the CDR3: TGTGCCAACAGCTCAACAGATTCCTACGAGCAGTACTTC. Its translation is CANSSTDSYEQYF.

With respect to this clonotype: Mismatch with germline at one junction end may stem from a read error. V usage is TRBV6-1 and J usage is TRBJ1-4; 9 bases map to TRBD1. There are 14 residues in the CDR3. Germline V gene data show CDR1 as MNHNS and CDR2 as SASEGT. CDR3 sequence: CASNRDRDDEKRFF. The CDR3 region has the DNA TGTGCCAGCAACCGGGACAGGGATGATGAAAAACGGTTTTTT.

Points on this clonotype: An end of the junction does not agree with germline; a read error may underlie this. CDR3 DNA sequence: TGTACCAGCACTTTAGGGTCAAACATTCAGTACTTC. Protein: CTSTLGSNIQYF. This chain joins TRBV28 and TRBJ2-4; D gene uncertain. This CDR3 contains 12 residues. CDR1 is MDHEN and CDR2 is SYDVKM in the germline V gene.

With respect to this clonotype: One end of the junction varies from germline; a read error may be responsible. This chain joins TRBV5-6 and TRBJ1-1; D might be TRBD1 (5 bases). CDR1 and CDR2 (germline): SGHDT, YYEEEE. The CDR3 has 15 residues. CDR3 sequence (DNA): TGTGTCAGCAGCACTGAGGGACGGAAGAACACTGAAGCTTTCTTT. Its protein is CVSSTEGRKNTEAFF.

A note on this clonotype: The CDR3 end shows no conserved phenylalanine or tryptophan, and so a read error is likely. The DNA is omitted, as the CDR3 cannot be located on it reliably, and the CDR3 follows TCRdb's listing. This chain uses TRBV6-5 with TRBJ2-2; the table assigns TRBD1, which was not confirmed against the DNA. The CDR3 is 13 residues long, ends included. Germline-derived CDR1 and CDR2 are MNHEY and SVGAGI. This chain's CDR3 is CAISTGDTGELFS.

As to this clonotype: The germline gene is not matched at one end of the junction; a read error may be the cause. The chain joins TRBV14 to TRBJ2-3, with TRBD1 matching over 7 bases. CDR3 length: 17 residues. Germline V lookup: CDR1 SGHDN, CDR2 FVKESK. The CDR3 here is CVSSQRFVKGATDTQYF. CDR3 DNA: TGTGTCAGCAGCCAGAGGTTTGTGAAGGGGGCCACAGATACGCAATATTTT.

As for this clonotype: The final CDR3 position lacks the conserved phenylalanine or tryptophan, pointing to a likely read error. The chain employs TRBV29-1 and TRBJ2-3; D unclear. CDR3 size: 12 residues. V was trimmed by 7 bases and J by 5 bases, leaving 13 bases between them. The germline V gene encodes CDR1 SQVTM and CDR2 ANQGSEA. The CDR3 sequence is CSGLDLIDTQYL. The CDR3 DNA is TGCAGCGGACTCGATCTGATAGATACGCAGTATTTG.

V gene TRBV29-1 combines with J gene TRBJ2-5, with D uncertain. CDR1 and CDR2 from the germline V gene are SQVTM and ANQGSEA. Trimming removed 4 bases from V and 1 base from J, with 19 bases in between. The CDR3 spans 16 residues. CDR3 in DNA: TGCAGCGTTGTCCCCAGAGGACGACACGTCCAAGAGACCCAGTACTTC. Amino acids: CSVVPRGRHVQETQYF.